This T cell receptor (beta chain) comes out of a study of blood T cell repertoires in COVID-19. The protocol was immunoSEQ multiplex PCR, while the TCRdb copy is restricted to in-frame clones and leaves out a portion. The sample includes under 200,000 clones, roughly 82% of them seen just once. Recruits, aged roughly 18 to 89 years, lived in 20 to 30 US areas. Clinical history reported by participants formed the basis on which cohorts were assigned. The CDR3 runs 14 residues. The J segment lost 6 bases and the V segment lost 10 bases, leaving 8 bases of the junction unmatched. Germline V gene data show CDR1 as LNHDA and CDR2 as SQIVND (reference sequence).

This TCR came from a woman in her sixties with acute COVID-19. The chain has TRBV19 and TRBJ2-1; 11 positions agree with TRBD2. Specimen: PBMCs or T cells enriched from blood (not recorded which). This chain's CDR3 is CATSASGGLNEQFF. Written as DNA, the CDR3 is TGTGCCACGTCCGCTAGCGGGGGGCTCAATGAGCAGTTCTTC.